This is a list of T cell receptor beta chains from one sample in a study of Ad26.COV2.S vaccination and SARS-CoV-2 variants. Profiling relied on immunoSEQ multiplex PCR, and the TCRdb table lists in-frame clones only, not all of them. This table holds about 680,000 clones, roughly 90% found once. The sequenced sample was peripheral blood, obtained in a trial of Ad26.COV2.S vaccine versus placebo. All receptors derive from a person aged 18-60 years who received the Ad26.COV2.S COVID-19 vaccine or a placebo. Both conserved end residues are part of each CDR3. D genes are given only for firm matches. Where a row states a size, it is once, few, many or the class of an expanded clone; other rows omit it.

>-|TRBJ2-3|TRBV6-5|-
CASSRGGGRDTQYF
TGTGCCAGCAGTCGGGGTGGGGGTCGAGATACGCAGTATTTT
>once|TRBJ1-5|TRBV27|TRBD1
CASSPSTGEGNQPQHF
TGTGCCAGCAGTCCGTCGACAGGGGAGGGCAATCAGCCCCAGCATTTT
>-|TRBJ2-1|TRBV30|TRBD2
CAWSWEGDYNEQFF
TGTGCCTGGAGTTGGGAGGGCGACTACAATGAGCAGTTCTTC
>-|TRBJ1-4|TRBV29-1|-
CSVESGSGEKLFF
TGCAGCGTTGAATCTGGGAGTGGTGAAAAACTGTTTTTT
>-|TRBJ2-5|TRBV5-1|-
CASSLGQETQYF
TGCGCCAGCAGCTTGGGCCAAGAGACCCAGTACTTC
>-|TRBJ2-3|TRBV6-2/TRBV6-3|TRBD2
CASSGLADITDTQYF
TGTGCCAGCAGCGGACTAGCGGATATCACAGATACGCAGTATTTT
>once|TRBJ1-1|TRBV5-1|-
CASSLRGDEAFF
TGCGCCAGCAGCTTGCGAGGGGATGAAGCTTTCTTT
>-|TRBJ2-1|TRBV7-2|-
CASSLGSRREQFF
TGTGCCAGCAGTCTAGGGTCCCGCCGGGAGCAGTTCTTC
>-|TRBJ1-6|TRBV19|-
CASKVTGPNSPLHF
TGTGCCAGTAAGGTAACAGGGCCAAATTCACCCCTCCACTTT
>-|TRBJ2-1|TRBV27|-
CASSLSEGVGSYNEQFF
TGTGCCAGCAGTTTATCAGAGGGTGTCGGCTCCTACAATGAGCAGTTCTTC
>-|TRBJ2-1|TRBV18|TRBD2
CASSPASGLEGYNEQFF
TGTGCCAGCTCACCAGCTAGCGGGCTTGAGGGGTACAATGAGCAGTTCTTC
>-|TRBJ1-1|TRBV5-1|-
CASSFGGTEAFF
TGCGCCAGCAGCTTTGGGGGGACTGAAGCTTTCTTT
>-|TRBJ2-1|TRBV27|-
CASSLSALSYNEQFF
TGTGCCAGCAGTTTATCGGCCCTCTCCTACAATGAGCAGTTCTTC
>-|TRBJ2-2|TRBV5-4|-
CASSPQELFF
TGTGCCAGCAGCCCGCAGGAGCTGTTTTTT
>-|TRBJ2-5|TRBV7-2|-
CASSLALEGTQYF
TGTGCCAGCAGCTTAGCGCTAGAGGGGACCCAGTACTTC
>-|TRBJ2-3|TRBV27|-
CASSLRSISTDTQYF
TGTGCCAGCAGTTTAAGGAGTATTAGCACAGATACGCAGTATTTT